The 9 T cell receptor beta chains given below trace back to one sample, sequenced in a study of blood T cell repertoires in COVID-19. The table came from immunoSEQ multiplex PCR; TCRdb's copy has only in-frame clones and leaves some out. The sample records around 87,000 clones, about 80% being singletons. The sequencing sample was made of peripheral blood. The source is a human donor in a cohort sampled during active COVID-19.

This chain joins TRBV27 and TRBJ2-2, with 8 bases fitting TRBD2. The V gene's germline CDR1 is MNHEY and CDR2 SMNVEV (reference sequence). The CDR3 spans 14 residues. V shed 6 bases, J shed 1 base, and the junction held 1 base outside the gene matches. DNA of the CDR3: TGTGCCAGCAGGGGGACTAGGAACACCGGGGAGCTGTTTTTT. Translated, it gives CASRGTRNTGELFF.

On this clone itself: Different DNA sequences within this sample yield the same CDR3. The CDR3 coding sequence is TGCGCCAGCAGCGGCCAGGGGCAAGAGACCCAGTACTTC. This encodes CASSGQGQETQYF. V and J are TRBV5-1 and TRBJ2-5, with D perhaps matching TRBD1 (6 bases). Germline assignment: CDR1 SGHRS and CDR2 YFSETQ. This CDR3 has 13 residues. V was clipped by 4 bases and J by 2 bases, with 9 bases between them.

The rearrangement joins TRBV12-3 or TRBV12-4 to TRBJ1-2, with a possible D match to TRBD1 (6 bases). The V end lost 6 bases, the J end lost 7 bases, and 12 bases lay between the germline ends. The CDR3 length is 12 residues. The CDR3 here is CASRPDSGGYTF. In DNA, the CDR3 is TGTGCCAGCAGACCGGACAGTGGTGGCTACACCTTC.

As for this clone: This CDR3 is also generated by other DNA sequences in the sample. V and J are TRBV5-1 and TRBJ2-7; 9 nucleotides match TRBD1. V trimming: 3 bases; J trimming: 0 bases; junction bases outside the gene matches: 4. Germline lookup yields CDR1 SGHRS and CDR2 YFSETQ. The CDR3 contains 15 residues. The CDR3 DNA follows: TGCGCCAGCAGCTCTCCGGGACAGGGCTCCTACGAGCAGTACTTC. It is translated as CASSSPGQGSYEQYF.

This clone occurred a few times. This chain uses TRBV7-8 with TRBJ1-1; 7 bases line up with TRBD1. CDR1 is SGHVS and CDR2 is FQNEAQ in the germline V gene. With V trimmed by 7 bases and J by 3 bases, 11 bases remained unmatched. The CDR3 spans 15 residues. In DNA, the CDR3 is TGTGCCAGCAAACAGAGGGGGCTATTTGACACTGAAGCTTTCTTT. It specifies CASKQRGLFDTEAFF.

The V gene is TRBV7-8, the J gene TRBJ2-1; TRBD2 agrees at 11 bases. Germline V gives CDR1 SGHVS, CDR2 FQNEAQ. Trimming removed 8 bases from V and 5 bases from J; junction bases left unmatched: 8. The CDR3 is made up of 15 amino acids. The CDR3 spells CASLGPGLADNEQFF. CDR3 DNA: TGTGCCAGCCTAGGACCGGGACTAGCGGACAATGAGCAGTTCTTC. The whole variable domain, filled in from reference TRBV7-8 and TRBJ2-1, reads GAGVSQSPRYKVAKRGQDVALRCDPISGHVSLFWYQQALGQGPEFLTYFQNEAQLDKSGLPSDRFFAERPEGSVSTLKIQRTQQEDSAVYLCASLGPGLADNEQFFGPGTRLTVL.

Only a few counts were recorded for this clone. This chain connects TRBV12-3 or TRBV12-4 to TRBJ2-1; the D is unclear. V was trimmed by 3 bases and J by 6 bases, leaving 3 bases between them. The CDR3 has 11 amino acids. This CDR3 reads CASSFGNEQFF. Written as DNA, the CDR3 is TGTGCCAGCAGTTTCGGCAATGAGCAGTTCTTC.

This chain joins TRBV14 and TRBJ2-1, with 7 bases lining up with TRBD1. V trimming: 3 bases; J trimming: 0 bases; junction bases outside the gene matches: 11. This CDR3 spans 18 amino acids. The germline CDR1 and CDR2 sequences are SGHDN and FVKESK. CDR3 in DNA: TGTGCCAGCAGCCAGACTCTAGGGACAGCCAGCTCCTACAATGAGCAGTTCTTC. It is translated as CASSQTLGTASSYNEQFF. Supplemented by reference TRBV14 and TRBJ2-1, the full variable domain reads EAGVTQFPSHSVIEKGQTVTLRCDPISGHDNLYWYRRVMGKEIKFLLHFVKESKQDESGMPNNRFLAERTGGTYSTLKVQPAELEDSGVYFCASSQTLGTASSYNEQFFGPGTRLTVL.

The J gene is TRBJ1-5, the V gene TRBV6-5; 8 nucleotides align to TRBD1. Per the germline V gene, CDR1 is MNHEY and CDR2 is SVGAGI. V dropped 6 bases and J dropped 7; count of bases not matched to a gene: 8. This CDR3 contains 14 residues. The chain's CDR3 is CASSPGGWGQPQHF. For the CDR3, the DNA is TGTGCCAGCAGCCCAGGGGGCTGGGGACAGCCCCAGCATTTT.